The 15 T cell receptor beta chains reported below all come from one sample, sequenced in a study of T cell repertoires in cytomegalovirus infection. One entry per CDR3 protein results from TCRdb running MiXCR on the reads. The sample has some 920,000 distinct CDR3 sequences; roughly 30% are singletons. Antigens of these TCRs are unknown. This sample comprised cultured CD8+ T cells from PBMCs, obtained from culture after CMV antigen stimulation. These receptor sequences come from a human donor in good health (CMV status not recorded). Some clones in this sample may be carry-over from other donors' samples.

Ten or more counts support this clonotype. The CDR3 protein is CASNNRGLMNTEAFF. The CDR3 bases are TGTGCCAGCAACAACAGGGGTCTAATGAACACTGAAGCTTTCTTT. The chain joins TRBV12-3 or TRBV12-4 to TRBJ1-1; TRBD1 aligns across 7 bases. With V trimmed by 7 bases and J by 0 bases, 8 bases remained unmatched. The CDR3 runs 15 residues.

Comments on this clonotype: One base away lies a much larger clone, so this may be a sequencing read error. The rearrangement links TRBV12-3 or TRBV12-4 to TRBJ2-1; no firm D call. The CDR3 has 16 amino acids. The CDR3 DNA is TGTACCAGCAGCCCCCCGGCTTCAGGACCCTACAATGAGCAGTTCTTC. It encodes CTSSPPASGPYNEQFF.

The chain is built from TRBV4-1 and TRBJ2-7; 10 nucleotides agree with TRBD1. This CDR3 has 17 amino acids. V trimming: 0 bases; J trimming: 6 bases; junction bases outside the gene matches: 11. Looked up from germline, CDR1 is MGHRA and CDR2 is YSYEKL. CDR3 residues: CASSQDQGTGDIGEQYF. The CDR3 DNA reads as TGCGCCAGCAGCCAAGATCAAGGGACAGGGGACATTGGCGAGCAGTACTTC.

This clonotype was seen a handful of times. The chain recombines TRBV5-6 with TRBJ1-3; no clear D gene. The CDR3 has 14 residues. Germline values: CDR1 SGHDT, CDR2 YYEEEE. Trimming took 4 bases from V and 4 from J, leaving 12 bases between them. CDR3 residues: CASSPGLSGNTIYF. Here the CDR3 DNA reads TGTGCCAGCAGCCCCGGGCTTTCCGGAAACACCATATATTTT. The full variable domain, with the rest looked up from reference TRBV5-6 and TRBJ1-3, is DAGVTQSPTHLIKTRGQQVTLRCSPKSGHDTVSWYQQALGQGPQFIFQYYEEEERQRGNFPDRFSGHQFPNYSSELNVNALLLGDSALYLCASSPGLSGNTIYFGEGSWLTVV.

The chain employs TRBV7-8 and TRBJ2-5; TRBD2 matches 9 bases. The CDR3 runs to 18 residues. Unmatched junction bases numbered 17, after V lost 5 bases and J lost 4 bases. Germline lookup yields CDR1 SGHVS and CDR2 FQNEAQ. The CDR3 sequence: CASSPQGTLRGGGETQYF. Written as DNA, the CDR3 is TGTGCCAGCAGCCCACAGGGGACATTGCGGGGGGGCGGAGAGACCCAGTACTTC.

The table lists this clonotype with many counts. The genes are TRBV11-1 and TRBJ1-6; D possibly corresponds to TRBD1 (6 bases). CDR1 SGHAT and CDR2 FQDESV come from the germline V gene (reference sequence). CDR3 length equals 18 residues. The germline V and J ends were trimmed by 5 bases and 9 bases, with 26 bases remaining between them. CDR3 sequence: CASSLTLQPGQKFSPLHF. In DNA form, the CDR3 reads TGTGCCAGCAGCCTTACCCTACAACCGGGACAAAAGTTTTCACCCCTCCACTTT.

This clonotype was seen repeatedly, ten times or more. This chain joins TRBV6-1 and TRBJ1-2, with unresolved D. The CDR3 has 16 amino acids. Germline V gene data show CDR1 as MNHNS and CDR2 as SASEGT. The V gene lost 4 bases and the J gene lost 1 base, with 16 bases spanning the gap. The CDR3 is CASSGSLNSVNYGYTF. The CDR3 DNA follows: TGTGCCAGCAGTGGCTCTCTTAACAGCGTTAACTATGGCTACACCTTC.

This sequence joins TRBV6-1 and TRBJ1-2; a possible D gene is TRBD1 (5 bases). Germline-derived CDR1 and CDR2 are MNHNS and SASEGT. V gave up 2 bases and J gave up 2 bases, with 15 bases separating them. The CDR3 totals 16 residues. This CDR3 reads CASSEFMGDRNYGYTF. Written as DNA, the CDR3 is TGTGCCAGCAGTGAATTCATGGGGGACCGGAACTATGGCTACACCTTC.

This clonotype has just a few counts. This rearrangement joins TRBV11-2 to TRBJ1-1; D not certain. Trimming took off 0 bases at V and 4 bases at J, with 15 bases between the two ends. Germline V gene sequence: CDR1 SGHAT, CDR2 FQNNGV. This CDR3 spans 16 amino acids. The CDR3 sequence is CASSLDLSEEGTEAFF. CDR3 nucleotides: TGTGCCAGCAGCTTAGATCTGTCGGAGGAGGGCACTGAAGCTTTCTTT.

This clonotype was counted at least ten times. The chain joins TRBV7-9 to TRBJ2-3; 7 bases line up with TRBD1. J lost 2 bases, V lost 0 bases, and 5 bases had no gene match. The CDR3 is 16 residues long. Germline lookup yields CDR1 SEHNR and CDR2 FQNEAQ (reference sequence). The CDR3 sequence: CASSLAVGGHTDTQYF. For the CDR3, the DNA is TGTGCCAGCAGCTTAGCGGTAGGGGGCCACACAGATACGCAGTATTTT.

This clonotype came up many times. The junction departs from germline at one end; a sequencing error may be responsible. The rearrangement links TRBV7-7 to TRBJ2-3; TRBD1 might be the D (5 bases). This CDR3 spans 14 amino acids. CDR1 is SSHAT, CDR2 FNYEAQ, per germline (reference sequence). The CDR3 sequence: CASSLLTVADTQYF. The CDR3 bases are TGTGCTAGCAGCTTGCTGACAGTCGCAGATACGCAGTATTTT.

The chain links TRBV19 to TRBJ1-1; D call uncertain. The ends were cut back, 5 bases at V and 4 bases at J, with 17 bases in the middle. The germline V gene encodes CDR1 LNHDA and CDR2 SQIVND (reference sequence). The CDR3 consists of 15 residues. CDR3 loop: CASSRRRERTTEAFF. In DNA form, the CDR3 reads TGTGCCAGTAGTCGGCGACGGGAACGGACCACTGAAGCTTTCTTT.

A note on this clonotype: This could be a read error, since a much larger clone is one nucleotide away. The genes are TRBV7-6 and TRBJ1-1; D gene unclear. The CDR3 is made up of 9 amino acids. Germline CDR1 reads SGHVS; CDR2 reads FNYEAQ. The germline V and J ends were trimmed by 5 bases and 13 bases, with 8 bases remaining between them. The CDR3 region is CASSPLDFF. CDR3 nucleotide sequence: TGTGCCAGCAGCCCGCTGGATTTCTTT.

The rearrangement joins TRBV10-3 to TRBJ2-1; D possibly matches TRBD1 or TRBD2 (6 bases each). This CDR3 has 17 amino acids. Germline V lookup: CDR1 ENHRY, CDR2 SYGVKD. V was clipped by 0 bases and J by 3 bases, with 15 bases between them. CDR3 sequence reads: CAISESYKGGSYNEQFF. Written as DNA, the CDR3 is TGTGCCATCAGTGAGTCTTATAAAGGGGGGAGCTACAATGAGCAGTTCTTC.

The CDR3 region has the DNA TGCGCCAGCAGTGAGTCGTATGGGGCCAACGTCCTGACTTTC. Protein sequence: CASSESYGANVLTF. The rearrangement links TRBV10-2 to TRBJ2-6; D gene ambiguous. V shed 0 bases and J shed 3 bases, with 3 bases lying between them. This CDR3 has 14 amino acids. The germline CDR1 and CDR2 sequences are WSHSY and SAAADI.